This TCR beta chain was recovered during a study of T-cell memory formation after mild COVID-19. Looking at the study overall: TCR clusters were mostly confined to one donor each.

TCR alpha and TCR beta cDNA libraries carrying sample barcodes and UMIs were produced by 5'RACE using constant-segment primers. Via MiXCR, TCRdb re-called the 5' RACE reads, giving one row per CDR3 protein. This table holds 75,000 to 95,000 distinct CDR3 sequences, 13% found once. This clonotype occurred many times. Its cognate antigen is unknown. General observations from the study: Day 15 to 85 contracting clones showed balanced CD4/CD8; later expanders leaned CD4+. Clones from the second wave (peaking day 37) had unconfirmed SARS-CoV-2 specificity.

Germline V lookup: CDR1 SEHNR, CDR2 FQNEAQ (reference sequence). The CDR3 length is 13 residues. V lost 1 base, J lost 7 bases, and 8 bases lay in between. The sample comprised PBMCs or a T cell subset sorted from them (not recorded which). The clonotype was recovered from an adult woman who had mild COVID-19 (a few samples of this study predate the infection). Cell type and time point are not known. The rearrangement links TRBV7-9 to TRBJ2-1; D is perhaps TRBD2 (5 bases). The CDR3 region is CASSLEGGNEQFF. DNA for the CDR3: TGTGCCAGCAGCTTAGAGGGCGGGAATGAGCAGTTCTTC.